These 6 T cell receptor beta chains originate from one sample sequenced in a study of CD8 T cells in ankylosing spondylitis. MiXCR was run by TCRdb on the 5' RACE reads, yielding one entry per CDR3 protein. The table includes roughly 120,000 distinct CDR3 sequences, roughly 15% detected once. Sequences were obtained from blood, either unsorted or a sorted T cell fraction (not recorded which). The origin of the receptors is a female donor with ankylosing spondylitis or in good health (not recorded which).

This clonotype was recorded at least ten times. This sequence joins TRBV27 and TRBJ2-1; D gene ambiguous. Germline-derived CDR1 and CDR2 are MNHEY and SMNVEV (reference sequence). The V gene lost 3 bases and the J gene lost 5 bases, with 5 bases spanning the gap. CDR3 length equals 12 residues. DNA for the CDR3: TGTGCCAGCAGTTTTGGTCACAATGAGCAGTTCTTC. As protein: CASSFGHNEQFF.

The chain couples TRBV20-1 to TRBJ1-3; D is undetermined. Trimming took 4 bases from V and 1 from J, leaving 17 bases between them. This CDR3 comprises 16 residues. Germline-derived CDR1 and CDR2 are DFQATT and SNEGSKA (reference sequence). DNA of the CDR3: TGCAGTGCTACCCCCGGGCAGGTGCTTTCTGGAAACACCATATATTTT. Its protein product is CSATPGQVLSGNTIYF.

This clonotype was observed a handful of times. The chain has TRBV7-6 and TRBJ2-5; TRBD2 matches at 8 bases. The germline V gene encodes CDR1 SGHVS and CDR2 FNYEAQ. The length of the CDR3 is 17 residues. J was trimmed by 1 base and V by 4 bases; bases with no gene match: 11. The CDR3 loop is CASSSTLPGGAQETQYF. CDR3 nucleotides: TGTGCCAGCAGCTCCACTCTTCCCGGGGGGGCCCAAGAGACCCAGTACTTC.

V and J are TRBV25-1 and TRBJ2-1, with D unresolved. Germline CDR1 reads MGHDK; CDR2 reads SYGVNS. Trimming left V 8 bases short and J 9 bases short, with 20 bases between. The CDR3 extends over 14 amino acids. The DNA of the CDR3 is TGTGCCAGCGGAGACCCAAGGAGCGAGACTGAGCAGTTCTTC. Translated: CASGDPRSETEQFF.

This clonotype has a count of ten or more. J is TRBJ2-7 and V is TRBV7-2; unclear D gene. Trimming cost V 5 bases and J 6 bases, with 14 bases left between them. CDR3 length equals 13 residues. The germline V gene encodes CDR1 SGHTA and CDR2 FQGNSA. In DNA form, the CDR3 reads TGTGCCAGCAGCGCTCATTTGGCTCTCGAGCAGTACTTC. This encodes CASSAHLALEQYF.

The CDR3 DNA reads TGCAGTGCTAGAGTTGGAATTAGCTATAATTCACCCCTCCACTTT. It yields the protein CSARVGISYNSPLHF. The rearrangement uses TRBV20-1 and TRBJ1-6; D uncertain. V was cut by 1 base and J by 3 bases, with 10 bases left in between. There are 15 residues in the CDR3. CDR1 is DFQATT, CDR2 SNEGSKA, per germline (reference sequence).